The clone carrying this TCR beta chain showed up just once. What it binds is unknown. These data are taken from a study of cytomegalovirus exposure and HLA in healthy donors. Broader study findings: The majority of TCR sequences were rare, yet some public TCRs appeared in many donors. Both high specificity and high sensitivity reportedly marked the classifier's diagnosis of cytomegalovirus status. About 87% or about 30% of the time was how often most TCR beta V segments were productive, according to an earlier analysis.

60 Vbeta and 13 Jbeta primers were used in PCR. Sequencing used immunoSEQ multiplex PCR; TCRdb keeps in-frame clones, though not all of them. The repertoire holds under 200,000 clones, with more than 75% as singletons. CDR3 length: 13 amino acids. Germline-derived CDR1 and CDR2 are MNHEY and SMNVEV (reference sequence). V shed 5 bases, J shed 8 bases, and the junction held 5 bases outside the gene matches. The TCR comes from a man younger than 35 in good health and CMV-seropositive. Sequencing was carried out using PBMCs. V is TRBV27 and J is TRBJ1-4; 7 nucleotides match TRBD1. The CDR3 spells CASSDREEEKLFF. The DNA for the CDR3 is TGTGCCAGCAGTGACAGGGAGGAGGAAAAACTGTTTTTT.